One and the same sample provided the 24 T cell receptor beta chains below, sequenced in a study of T-cell memory formation after mild COVID-19. TCRdb processed the 5' RACE reads anew with MiXCR; each CDR3 protein has one entry. Counted here are more than 350,000 distinct CDR3 sequences, 21% occurring once; the ten biggest clones make up around an eighth. Material for sequencing was PBMCs or a T cell subset sorted from them (not recorded which). The receptor source for this set is an adult woman who had mild COVID-19 (a few samples of this study predate the infection). Cell type and time point are not known.

Only a few counts were recorded for this clonotype. The V and J genes are TRBV11-2 and TRBJ2-1; possibly TRBD2 for D (5 bases). Looked up from germline, CDR1 is SGHAT and CDR2 is FQNNGV. This CDR3 is built from 14 residues. Trimming removed 7 bases from V and 1 base from J, with 11 bases in between. CDR3 residues: CASTRTGSYNEQFF. CDR3 bases: TGTGCCAGCACAAGGACGGGGTCCTACAATGAGCAGTTCTTC.

This clonotype was detected a few times. The chain links TRBV11-3 to TRBJ2-3; D is ambiguous. Germline V CDR1 and CDR2: SGHNT, YENEEA. Trimming removed 3 bases at V and 2 bases at J, with 6 bases between. This CDR3 is 13 amino acids long. DNA for the CDR3: TGTGCCAGCAGCTTTTTGCACACAGATACGCAGTATTTT. As protein: CASSFLHTDTQYF.

The chain couples TRBV25-1 to TRBJ1-5; the D gene is possibly TRBD1 (6 bases). This CDR3 is 14 amino acids long. Germline V CDR1 and CDR2: MGHDK, SYGVNS. V gave up 4 bases and J gave up 2 bases, with 9 bases separating them. The CDR3 region has the DNA TGTGCCAGCAGTGTTACAGGGCGCAATCAGCCCCAGCATTTT. The encoded protein is CASSVTGRNQPQHF. The variable domain in full, completed from reference TRBV25-1 and TRBJ1-5, reads EADIYQTPRYLVIGTGKKITLECSQTMGHDKMYWYQQDPGMELHLIHYSYGVNSTEKGDLSSESTVSRIRTEHFPLTLESARPSHTSQYLCASSVTGRNQPQHFGDGTRLSIL.

In regard to this clonotype: The junction shows a germline mismatch at one end, possibly a read error. This rearrangement joins TRBV18 to TRBJ2-7; TRBD1 matches 7 bases. The CDR3 has 13 residues. CDR1 is KGHSH and CDR2 is LQKENI in the germline V gene. The CDR3 DNA reads TGTGCCACCTCAGGTGGGACAGTTGACGAGCAGTACTTC. It codes for CATSGGTVDEQYF.

The V call is TRBV24-1, the J call TRBJ2-5; 8 nucleotides align to TRBD2. The germline V gene encodes CDR1 KGHDR and CDR2 SFDVKD. This CDR3 has 15 amino acids. Germline trimming cut 4 bases from V and 5 bases from J; bases unmatched to any gene: 8. CDR3: CATSDRDSGTETQYF. The CDR3 bases are TGTGCCACCAGTGACCGAGATAGCGGGACGGAGACCCAGTACTTC.

In its sample, this clonotype was seen a few times. The genes are TRBV20-1 and TRBJ2-7, with 10 positions matching TRBD1. The CDR3 is made up of 13 amino acids. The V segment lost 6 bases and the J segment 1 base; nucleotides outside the gene matches: 3. Germline-derived CDR1 and CDR2 are DFQATT and SNEGSKA (reference sequence). The CDR3 reads CSALGQGSYEQYF. Written as DNA, the CDR3 is TGCAGTGCGTTGGGACAGGGGTCCTACGAGCAGTACTTC.

J is TRBJ1-3 and V is TRBV20-1; no clear D. The CDR3 extends over 14 amino acids. The V end was cut by 3 bases, the J end by 0 bases, with 9 bases between. Per germline, CDR1 DFQATT and CDR2 SNEGSKA (reference sequence). The CDR3 is CSASPAVSGNTIYF. For the CDR3, the DNA is TGCAGTGCTAGTCCGGCGGTCTCTGGAAACACCATATATTTT.

V usage is TRBV7-9 and J usage is TRBJ2-1; D may be TRBD1 (5 bases). V shed 0 bases and J shed 2 bases, with 8 bases lying between them. Germline assignment: CDR1 SEHNR and CDR2 FQNEAQ (reference sequence). The length of the CDR3 is 15 residues. The chain's CDR3 is CASSLAGHAYNEQFF. CDR3 coding DNA: TGTGCCAGCAGCTTAGCAGGACATGCCTACAATGAGCAGTTCTTC.

The chain employs TRBV4-1 and TRBJ1-1; D call uncertain. V was shortened by 1 base and J by 2 bases, with 8 bases between the two germline ends. Germline assignment: CDR1 MGHRA and CDR2 YSYEKL. This CDR3 has 14 amino acids. Here the CDR3 reads CASSQVADNTEAFF. CDR3 bases: TGCGCCAGCAGCCAAGTGGCAGATAACACTGAAGCTTTCTTT.

This clonotype came up a few times. The CDR3 coding sequence is TGTGCCAGCAGTATTGGACGGGTCCCGGAGACCCAGTACTTC. This codes for CASSIGRVPETQYF. The genes are TRBV27 and TRBJ2-5, with D unresolved. V was clipped by 5 bases and J by 5 bases, with 15 bases between them. Germline V gene lookup returns CDR1 MNHEY and CDR2 SMNVEV (reference sequence). The CDR3 loop spans 14 amino acids.

The chain couples TRBV10-3 to TRBJ2-5; TRBD1 aligns across 8 bases. This CDR3 has 14 amino acids. The J segment lost 3 bases and the V segment lost 2 bases, leaving 2 bases of the junction unmatched. The V gene's germline CDR1 is ENHRY and CDR2 SYGVKD. CDR3 in amino acids: CAISEEDREETQYF. CDR3 sequence (DNA): TGTGCCATCAGTGAGGAGGACAGGGAAGAGACCCAGTACTTC.

The chain uses TRBV6-5 and TRBJ2-1; TRBD2 matches 10 bases. The V and J ends lost 7 bases and 8 bases, in that order; junction bases with no gene match: 11. The CDR3 runs 15 residues. Looked up from germline, CDR1 is MNHEY and CDR2 is SVGAGI. CDR3 region: CASTQTGLASHEQFF. DNA of the CDR3: TGTGCCAGCACCCAAACGGGACTAGCGTCCCATGAGCAGTTCTTC.

This clonotype was counted between two and nine times. The gene calls are TRBV12-3 or TRBV12-4 and TRBJ1-1, with TRBD1 matching over 11 bases. The CDR3 covers 16 residues. Losses at the gene ends were 7 bases for V and 3 bases for J; bases not matched to a gene: 10. Here the CDR3 reads CASTTVGQGADTEAFF. The CDR3 nucleotides are TGTGCCAGCACCACCGTCGGACAGGGGGCCGACACTGAAGCTTTCTTT.

The table lists this clonotype with a few counts. This chain joins TRBV2 and TRBJ2-1, with TRBD1 matching 7 bases. In germline, CDR1 is SNHLY, CDR2 FYNNEI. The junction had 18 bases not matched to a gene; V was cut back by 10 bases and J by 0 bases. This CDR3 comprises 18 residues. Here the CDR3 reads CATKTGTAFGDSYNEQFF. CDR3 coding DNA: TGTGCCACGAAGACCGGGACAGCCTTCGGTGACTCCTACAATGAGCAGTTCTTC.

The chain is built from TRBV7-9 and TRBJ1-1; D uncertain. The CDR3 sequence is 13 residues long. V was clipped by 4 bases and J by 8 bases, with 14 bases between them. Germline CDR1 is SEHNR and CDR2 is FQNEAQ (reference sequence). CDR3 residues: CASSSSKGLEAFF. In nucleotides, the CDR3 is TGTGCCAGCAGCTCATCCAAGGGCCTCGAAGCTTTCTTT.

V is TRBV2 and J is TRBJ1-5; D is uncertain. CDR1 is SNHLY and CDR2 is FYNNEI in the germline V gene. V dropped 4 bases and J dropped 9 bases, with 13 bases sitting between them. The CDR3 is 13 amino acids. CDR3 region: CASSGTGRGPQHF. The CDR3 DNA is TGTGCCAGCAGTGGGACCGGGAGAGGGCCCCAGCATTTT. Variable domain in full (rest from reference TRBV2 and TRBJ1-5): EPEVTQTPSHQVTQMGQEVILRCVPISNHLYFYWYRQILGQKVEFLVSFYNNEISEKSEIFDDQFSVERPDGSNFTLKIRSTKLEDSAMYFCASSGTGRGPQHFGDGTRLSIL.

This sequence joins TRBV12-3 or TRBV12-4 and TRBJ1-3; 7 bases line up with TRBD1. CDR3 size: 14 residues. The V and J ends lost 3 bases and 4 bases, in that order; junction bases with no gene match: 3. The DNA of the CDR3 is TGTGCCAGCAGTTTCGCGGGACAGGGAAACACCATATATTTT. It encodes CASSFAGQGNTIYF.

The chain is built from TRBV3-1 and TRBJ2-3; the match to TRBD2 covers 15 bases. CDR3 size: 18 residues. The germline V gene has CDR1 LGHDT and CDR2 YNNKEL (reference sequence). The V segment lost 4 bases and the J segment 1 base; nucleotides outside the gene matches: 6. The CDR3 sequence: CASSLGLAGGWGTDTQYF. The CDR3 nucleotides read TGTGCCAGCAGCCTGGGACTAGCGGGAGGTTGGGGCACAGATACGCAGTATTTT.

This clonotype has just a few counts. This chain joins TRBV7-6 and TRBJ2-7, with D hard to call. The V end lost 6 bases, the J end lost 3 bases, and 18 bases lay between the germline ends. This CDR3 has 15 residues. CDR1 is SGHVS, CDR2 FNYEAQ, per germline. The CDR3 DNA sequence: TGTGCCAGCAGTATGACCGCCGACCTCCTCTACGAGCAGTACTTC. This gives the protein CASSMTADLLYEQYF.

The gene calls are TRBV6-2 or TRBV6-3 and TRBJ2-7, with TRBD1 matching 7 bases. Trimming removed 2 bases from V and 6 bases from J; junction bases left unmatched: 7. Germline CDR1 MNHEY, CDR2 SVGEGT. This CDR3 is built from 14 residues. The DNA of the CDR3 is TGTGCCAGCAGTTACGACAGGGTACGGGCCGAGCAGTACTTC. Translating it yields CASSYDRVRAEQYF.

V usage is TRBV6-2 or TRBV6-3 and J usage is TRBJ2-7; D remains unclear. The CDR3 sequence is 11 residues long. V was trimmed by 10 bases and J by 4 bases, leaving 11 bases between them. Germline values: CDR1 MNHEY, CDR2 SVGEGT. In DNA, the CDR3 is TGTGCCACCCTCACGGATTACGAGCAGTACTTC. Translated: CATLTDYEQYF.

This clonotype turned up a few times. The rearrangement uses TRBV3-1 and TRBJ1-4; D gene unclear. The germline V and J ends were trimmed by 3 bases and 0 bases, with 11 bases remaining between them. Germline loops: CDR1 LGHDT, CDR2 YNNKEL (reference sequence). There are 16 residues in the CDR3. The CDR3 region is CASSHSDAATNEKLFF. As DNA, the CDR3 is TGTGCCAGCAGCCATTCAGACGCTGCAACTAATGAAAAACTGTTTTTT.

This clonotype was recorded a few times. The gene calls are TRBV5-1 and TRBJ1-2; D unresolved. Looked up from germline, CDR1 is SGHRS and CDR2 is YFSETQ. Trimming took 7 bases from V and 4 from J, leaving 20 bases between them. The CDR3 consists of 15 residues. CDR3 DNA: TGCGCCAGCGGCCAGTCGCCCGCCGACACCTATGGCTACACCTTC. As protein: CASGQSPADTYGYTF.

This chain uses TRBV7-6 with TRBJ2-1; D is unresolved. Trimming pared 5 bases from V and 0 bases from J, leaving 11 bases between. Per germline, CDR1 SGHVS and CDR2 FNYEAQ. The CDR3 loop spans 15 amino acids. For the CDR3, the DNA is TGTGCCAGCAGCGTTAGCTACAGCTCCTACAATGAGCAGTTCTTC. Its translation: CASSVSYSSYNEQFF.